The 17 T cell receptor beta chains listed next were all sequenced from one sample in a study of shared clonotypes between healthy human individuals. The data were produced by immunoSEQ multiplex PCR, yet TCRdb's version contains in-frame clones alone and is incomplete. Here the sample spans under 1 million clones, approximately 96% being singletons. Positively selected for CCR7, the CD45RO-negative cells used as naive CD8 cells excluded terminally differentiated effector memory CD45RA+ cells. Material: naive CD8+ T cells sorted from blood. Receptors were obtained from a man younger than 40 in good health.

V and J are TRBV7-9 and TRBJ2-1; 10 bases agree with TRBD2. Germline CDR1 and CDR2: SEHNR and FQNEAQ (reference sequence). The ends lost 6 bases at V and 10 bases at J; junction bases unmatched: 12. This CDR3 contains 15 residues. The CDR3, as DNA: TGTGCCAGCAGACCCGGGACTAGCGAGACCACCGAGCAGTTCTTC. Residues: CASRPGTSETTEQFF.

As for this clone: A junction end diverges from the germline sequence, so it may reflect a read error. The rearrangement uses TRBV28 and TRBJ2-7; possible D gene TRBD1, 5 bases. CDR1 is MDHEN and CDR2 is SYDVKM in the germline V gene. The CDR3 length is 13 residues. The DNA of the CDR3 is TGTGCCAGCAGTTTATTTAGGAACAGGTTGGAGCACTTC. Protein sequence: CASSLFRNRLEHF.

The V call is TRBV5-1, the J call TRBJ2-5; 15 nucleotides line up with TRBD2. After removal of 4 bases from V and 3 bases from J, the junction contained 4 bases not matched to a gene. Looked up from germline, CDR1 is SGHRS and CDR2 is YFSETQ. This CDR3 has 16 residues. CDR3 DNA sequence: TGCGCCAGCAGCCCGAGGACTAGCGGGAGGGAAGAGACCCAGTACTTC. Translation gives CASSPRTSGREETQYF.

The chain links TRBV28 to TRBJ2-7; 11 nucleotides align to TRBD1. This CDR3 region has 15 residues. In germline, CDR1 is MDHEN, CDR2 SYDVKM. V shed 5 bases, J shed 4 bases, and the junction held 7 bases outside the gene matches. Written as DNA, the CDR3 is TGTGCCAGCAGTCACGGACAGGGGGCCGGTTACGAGCAGTACTTC. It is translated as CASSHGQGAGYEQYF.

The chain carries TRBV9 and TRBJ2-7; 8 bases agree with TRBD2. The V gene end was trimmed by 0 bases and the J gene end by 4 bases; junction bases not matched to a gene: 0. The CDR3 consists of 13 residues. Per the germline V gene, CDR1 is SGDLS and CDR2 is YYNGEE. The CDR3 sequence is CASSVVAGYEQYF. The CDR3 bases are TGTGCCAGCAGCGTAGTAGCGGGGTACGAGCAGTACTTC.

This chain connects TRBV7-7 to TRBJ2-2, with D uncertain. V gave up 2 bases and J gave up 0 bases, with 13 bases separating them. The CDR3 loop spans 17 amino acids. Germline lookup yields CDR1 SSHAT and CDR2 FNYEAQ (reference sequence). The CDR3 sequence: CASSLFGPIANTGELFF. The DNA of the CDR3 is TGTGCCAGCAGCTTATTCGGGCCGATCGCGAACACCGGGGAGCTGTTTTTT.

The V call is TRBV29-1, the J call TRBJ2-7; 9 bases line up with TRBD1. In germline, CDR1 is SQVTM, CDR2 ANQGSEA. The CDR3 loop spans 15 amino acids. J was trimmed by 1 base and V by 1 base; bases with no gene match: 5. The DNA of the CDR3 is TGCAGCGTTGAAGCGACCGGGACAGGGTCCTACGAGCAGTACTTC. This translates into CSVEATGTGSYEQYF.

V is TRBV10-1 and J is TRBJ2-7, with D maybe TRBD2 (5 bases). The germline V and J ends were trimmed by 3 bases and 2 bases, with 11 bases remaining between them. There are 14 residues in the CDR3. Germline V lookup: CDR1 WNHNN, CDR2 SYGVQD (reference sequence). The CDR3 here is CASSDPEDPYEQYF. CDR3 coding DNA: TGCGCCAGCAGTGACCCGGAGGACCCCTACGAGCAGTACTTC.

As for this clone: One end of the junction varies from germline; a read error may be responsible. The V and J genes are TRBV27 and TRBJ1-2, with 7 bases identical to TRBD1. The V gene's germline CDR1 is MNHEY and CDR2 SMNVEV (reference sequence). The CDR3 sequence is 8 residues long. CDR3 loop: CASKRGPF. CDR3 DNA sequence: TGTGCCAGCAAAAGGGGGCCCTTC.

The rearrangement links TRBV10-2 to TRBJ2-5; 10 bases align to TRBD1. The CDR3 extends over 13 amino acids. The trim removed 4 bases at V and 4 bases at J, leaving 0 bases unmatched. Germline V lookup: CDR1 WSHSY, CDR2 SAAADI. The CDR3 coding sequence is TGCGCCAGCAGTGGGACAGGGGGAGAGACCCAGTACTTC. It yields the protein CASSGTGGETQYF.

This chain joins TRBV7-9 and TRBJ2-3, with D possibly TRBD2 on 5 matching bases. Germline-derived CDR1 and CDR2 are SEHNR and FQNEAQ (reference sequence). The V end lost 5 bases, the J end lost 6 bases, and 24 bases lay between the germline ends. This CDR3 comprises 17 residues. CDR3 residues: CASSPTPDSPLFDTQYF. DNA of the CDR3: TGTGCCAGCAGCCCTACCCCGGACTCGCCTTTGTTTGATACGCAGTATTTT. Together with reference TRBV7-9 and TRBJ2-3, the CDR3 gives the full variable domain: DTGVSQNPRHKITKRGQNVTFRCDPISEHNRLYWYRQTLGQGPEFLTYFQNEAQLEKSRLLSDRFSAERPKGSFSTLEIQRTEQGDSAMYLCASSPTPDSPLFDTQYFGPGTRLTVL.

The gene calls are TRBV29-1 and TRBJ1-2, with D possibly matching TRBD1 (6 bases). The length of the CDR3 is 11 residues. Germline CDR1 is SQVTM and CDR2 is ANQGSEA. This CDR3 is CSARGGNGYTF. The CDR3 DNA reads TGCAGTGCCAGGGGAGGAAATGGCTACACCTTC.

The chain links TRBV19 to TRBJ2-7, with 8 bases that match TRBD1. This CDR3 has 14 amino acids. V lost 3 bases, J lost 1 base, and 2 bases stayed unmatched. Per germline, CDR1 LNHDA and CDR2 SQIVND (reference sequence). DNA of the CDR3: TGTGCCAGTAGTATCGGGACAGGATCCTACGAGCAGTACTTC. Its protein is CASSIGTGSYEQYF.

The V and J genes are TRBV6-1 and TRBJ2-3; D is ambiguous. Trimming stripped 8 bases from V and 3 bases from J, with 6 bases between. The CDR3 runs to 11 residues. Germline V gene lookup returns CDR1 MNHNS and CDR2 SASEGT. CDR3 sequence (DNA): TGTGCCAGCGAGACTACAGATACGCAGTATTTT. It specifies CASETTDTQYF.

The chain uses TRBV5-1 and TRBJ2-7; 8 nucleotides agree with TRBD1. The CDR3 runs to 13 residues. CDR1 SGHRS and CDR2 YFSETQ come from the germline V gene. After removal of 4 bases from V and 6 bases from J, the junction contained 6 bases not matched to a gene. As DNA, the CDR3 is TGCGCCAGCAGCCCGGACAGGGTGCGCGAGCAGTACTTC. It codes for CASSPDRVREQYF. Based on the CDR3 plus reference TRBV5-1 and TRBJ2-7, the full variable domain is KAGVTQTPRYLIKTRGQQVTLSCSPISGHRSVSWYQQTPGQGLQFLFEYFSETQRNKGNFPGRFSGRQFSNSRSEMNVSTLELGDSALYLCASSPDRVREQYFGPGTRLTVT.

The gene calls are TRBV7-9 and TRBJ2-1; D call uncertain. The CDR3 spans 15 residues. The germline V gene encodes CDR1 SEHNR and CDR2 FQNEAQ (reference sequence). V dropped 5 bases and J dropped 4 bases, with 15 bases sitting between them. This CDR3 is CASSPPVLPYNEQFF. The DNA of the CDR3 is TGTGCCAGCAGCCCGCCTGTCCTGCCATACAATGAGCAGTTCTTC.

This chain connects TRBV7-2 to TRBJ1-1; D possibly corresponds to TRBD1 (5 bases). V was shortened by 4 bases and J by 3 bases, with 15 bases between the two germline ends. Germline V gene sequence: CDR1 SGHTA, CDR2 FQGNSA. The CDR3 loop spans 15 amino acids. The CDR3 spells CASSSDLVGDTEAFF. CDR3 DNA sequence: TGTGCCAGCAGCTCGGACTTGGTGGGGGACACTGAAGCTTTCTTT.